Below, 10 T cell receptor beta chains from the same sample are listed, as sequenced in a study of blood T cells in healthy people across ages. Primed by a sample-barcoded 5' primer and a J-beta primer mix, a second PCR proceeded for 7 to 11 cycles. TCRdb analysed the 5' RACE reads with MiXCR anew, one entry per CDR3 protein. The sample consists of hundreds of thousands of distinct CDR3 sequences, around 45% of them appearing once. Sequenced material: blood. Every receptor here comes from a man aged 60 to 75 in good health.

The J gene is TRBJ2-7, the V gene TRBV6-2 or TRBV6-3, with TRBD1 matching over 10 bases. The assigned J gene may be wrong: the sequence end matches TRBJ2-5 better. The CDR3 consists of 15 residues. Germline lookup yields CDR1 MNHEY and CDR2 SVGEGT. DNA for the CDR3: TGTGCCAGCCGCGCCGGGACAGGGGTCAAAGAGACCCAGTACTTC. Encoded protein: CASRAGTGVKETQYF.

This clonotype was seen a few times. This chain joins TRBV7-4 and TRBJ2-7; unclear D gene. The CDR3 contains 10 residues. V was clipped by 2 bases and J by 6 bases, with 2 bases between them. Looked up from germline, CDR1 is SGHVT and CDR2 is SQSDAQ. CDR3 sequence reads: CASSLPEQYF. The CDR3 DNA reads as TGTGCCAGCAGCTTACCCGAGCAGTACTTC.

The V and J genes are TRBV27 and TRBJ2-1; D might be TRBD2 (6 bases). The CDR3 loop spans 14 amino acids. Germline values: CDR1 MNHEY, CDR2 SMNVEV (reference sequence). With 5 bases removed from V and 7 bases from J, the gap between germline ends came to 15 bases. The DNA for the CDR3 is TGTGCCAGCAGTGACTCGGGACTGATTAATGAGCAGTTCTTC. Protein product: CASSDSGLINEQFF.

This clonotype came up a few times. The DNA for the CDR3 is TGTGCCAGCAGGACCGGGACAGCCTATGGCTACACCTTC. As protein: CASRTGTAYGYTF. This sequence joins TRBV7-2 and TRBJ1-2; 7 nucleotides match TRBD1. From germline, CDR1 is SGHTA and CDR2 FQGNSA. This CDR3 comprises 13 residues. V was clipped by 6 bases and J by 4 bases; unmatched bases: 5.

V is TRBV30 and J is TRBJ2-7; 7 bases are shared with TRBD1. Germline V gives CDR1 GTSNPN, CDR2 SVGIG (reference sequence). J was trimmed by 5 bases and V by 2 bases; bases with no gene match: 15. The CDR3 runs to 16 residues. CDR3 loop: CAWSPQLGQIRDEQYF. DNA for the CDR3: TGTGCCTGGAGTCCTCAGCTGGGACAGATCAGGGACGAGCAGTACTTC. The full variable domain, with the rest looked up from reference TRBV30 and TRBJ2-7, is SQTIHQWPATLVQPVGSPLSLECTVEGTSNPNLYWYRQAAGRGLQLLFYSVGIGQISSEVPQNLSASRPQDRQFILSSKKLLLSDSGFYLCAWSPQLGQIRDEQYFGPGTRLTVT.

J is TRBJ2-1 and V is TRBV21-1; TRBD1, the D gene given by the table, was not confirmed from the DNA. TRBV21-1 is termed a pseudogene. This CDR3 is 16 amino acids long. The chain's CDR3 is CASSYLRGGAYNEQFF. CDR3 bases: TGTGCCAGCAGCTACTTACGGGGGGGTGCCTACAATGAGCAGTTCTTC.

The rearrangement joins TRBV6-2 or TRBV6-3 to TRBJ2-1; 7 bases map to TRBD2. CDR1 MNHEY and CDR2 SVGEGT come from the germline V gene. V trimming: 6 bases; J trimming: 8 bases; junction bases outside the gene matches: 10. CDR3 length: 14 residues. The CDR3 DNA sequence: TGTGCCAGCAGACGACATACTAGCGCGGATGAGCAGTTCTTC. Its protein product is CASRRHTSADEQFF.

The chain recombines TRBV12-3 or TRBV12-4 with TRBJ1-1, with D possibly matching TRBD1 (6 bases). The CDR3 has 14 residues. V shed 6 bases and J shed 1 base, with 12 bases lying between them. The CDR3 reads CASSRTVWNTEAFF. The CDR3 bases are TGTGCCAGCAGCCGGACAGTTTGGAACACTGAAGCTTTCTTT.

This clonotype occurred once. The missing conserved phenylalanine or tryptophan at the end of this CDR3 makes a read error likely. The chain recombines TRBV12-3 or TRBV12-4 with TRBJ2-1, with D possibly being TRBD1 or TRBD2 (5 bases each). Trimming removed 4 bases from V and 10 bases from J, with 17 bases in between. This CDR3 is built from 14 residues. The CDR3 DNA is TGTGCCAGCAGTTCCAGGGTCGCGTCGGGAGAGCAGTTCTTA. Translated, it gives CASSSRVASGEQFL.

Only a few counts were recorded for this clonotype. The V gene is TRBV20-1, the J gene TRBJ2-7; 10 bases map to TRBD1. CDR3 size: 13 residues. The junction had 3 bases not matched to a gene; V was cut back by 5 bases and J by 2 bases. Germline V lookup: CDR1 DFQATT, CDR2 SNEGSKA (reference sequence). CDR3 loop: CSAGQGVAYEQYF. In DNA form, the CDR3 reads TGCAGTGCTGGACAGGGGGTGGCCTACGAGCAGTACTTC.